A single sample is the source of the 25 T cell receptor beta chains below, sequenced in a study of naive and memory T cell subsets (dated by TCRdb to between 2016 and 2019). Library prep was done by UMI-ligation and nested PCR. The listed sequencing device is Illumina MiSeq. The beta constant-region primer was an equimolar mix of two oligonucleotides covering both TRBC1 and TRBC2. Four rounds of PCR were used to amplify ligated cDNA, with nested alpha and beta constant-region primers being used together with the SP2 primer. Using fastp at Q25 and MiXCR, TCRdb reprocessed the public reads and kept productive beta chains. Each record represents a unique CDR3 protein, reported with the most common genes and DNA among its rows. Recorded for this sample are tens of thousands of distinct CDR3 sequences; 8% to 9.5% of them occurred a single time. The ten most abundant clones make up 1.2% of the sample. The sample taken for sequencing was naive CD8+ T cells from blood. The sample's cell subset or site label is to be understood as: naive T cells, CD45RA high CD27+. The source is a human donor in good health.

In its sample, this clonotype was seen many times. This sequence joins TRBV29-1 and TRBJ2-7, with 10 bases aligning to TRBD2. Per germline, CDR1 SQVTM and CDR2 ANQGSEA. V shed 3 bases and J 5 bases; nucleotides not matched to a gene: 10. The CDR3 loop spans 15 amino acids. CDR3 sequence reads: CSVELASGSPHEQYF. The CDR3 DNA reads as TGCAGCGTTGAGTTGGCTAGCGGGAGCCCCCACGAGCAGTACTTC.

This clonotype came up many times. This rearrangement joins TRBV4-3 to TRBJ2-7, with D maybe TRBD2 (6 bases). This CDR3 is 15 amino acids long. V was cut by 0 bases and J by 4 bases, with 13 bases left in between. In germline, CDR1 is LGHNA, CDR2 YSLEER. CDR3 in amino acids: CASSQDWRGSYEQYF. In nucleotides, the CDR3 is TGCGCCAGCAGCCAAGATTGGAGGGGATCGTACGAGCAGTACTTC.

Only a few counts were recorded for this clonotype. The chain is built from TRBV4-1 and TRBJ2-7; perhaps D is TRBD1 or TRBD2 (5 bases each). Germline-derived CDR1 and CDR2 are MGHRA and YSYEKL. Trimming stripped 4 bases from V and 1 base from J, with 14 bases between. The CDR3 runs 15 residues. The CDR3 is CASSPTGDRSYEQYF. DNA of the CDR3: TGCGCCAGCAGCCCCACCGGGGACCGGTCCTACGAGCAGTACTTC.

The chain combines TRBV19 with TRBJ2-3; 8 bases are a match to TRBD1. Trimming cost V 3 bases and J 6 bases; bases outside gene matches: 17. Germline V CDR1 and CDR2: LNHDA, SQIVND (reference sequence). The CDR3 sequence is 18 residues long. The CDR3 bases are TGTGCCAGTAGTATCCTTACAGGGGGTCTACATAAGGACGATACGCAGTATTTT. It translates to CASSILTGGLHKDDTQYF.

This clonotype came up many times. V usage is TRBV14 and J usage is TRBJ2-2; 7 bases fit TRBD2. The trim removed 6 bases at V and 4 bases at J, leaving 14 bases unmatched. Germline V gene sequence: CDR1 SGHDN, CDR2 FVKESK. CDR3 size: 17 residues. This CDR3 reads CASRPFAGESATGELFF. As DNA, the CDR3 is TGTGCCAGCAGACCCTTTGCGGGGGAGAGTGCCACCGGGGAGCTGTTTTTT.

The chain carries TRBV7-6 and TRBJ2-2, with 11 bases that match TRBD1. The germline gives CDR1 SGHVS, CDR2 FNYEAQ. The junction had 6 bases not matched to a gene; V was cut back by 1 base and J by 5 bases. The CDR3 spans 17 residues. CDR3 bases: TGTGCCAGCAGCTTAGGAGGGACAGGGGGAAGAACCGGGGAGCTGTTTTTT. This translates into CASSLGGTGGRTGELFF.

V usage is TRBV5-1 and J usage is TRBJ2-1; 12 nucleotides agree with TRBD2. Germline CDR1 SGHRS, CDR2 YFSETQ. The CDR3 covers 16 residues. With V trimmed by 6 bases and J by 8 bases, 12 bases remained unmatched. CDR3 region: CASTPLAGGPVDEQFF. In nucleotides, the CDR3 is TGCGCCAGCACCCCTCTAGCGGGAGGGCCGGTAGATGAGCAGTTCTTC.

This sequence joins TRBV7-2 and TRBJ1-5; TRBD1 is a possible D gene (6 bases). Germline V lookup: CDR1 SGHTA, CDR2 FQGNSA. The CDR3 is 17 amino acids. V was clipped by 1 base and J by 1 base, with 14 bases between them. DNA for the CDR3: TGTGCCAGCAGCTTAGAGGGGGGGCGCTTAAGCAATCAGCCCCAGCATTTT. This encodes CASSLEGGRLSNQPQHF.

There are many counts of this clonotype. The rearrangement uses TRBV27 and TRBJ2-3; D unclear. There are 15 residues in the CDR3. Trimming cost V 2 bases and J 1 base, with 10 bases left between them. Germline V lookup: CDR1 MNHEY, CDR2 SMNVEV (reference sequence). This CDR3 reads CASSLSSRGTDTQYF. The CDR3 DNA sequence: TGTGCCAGCAGTTTAAGTAGTAGAGGCACAGATACGCAGTATTTT.

V gene TRBV6-6 combines with J gene TRBJ2-3; 7 bases fit TRBD2. V shed 0 bases and J 2 bases; nucleotides not matched to a gene: 5. Germline V gene data show CDR1 as MNHNY and CDR2 as SVGAGI (reference sequence). This CDR3 spans 16 amino acids. In DNA form, the CDR3 reads TGTGCCAGCAGTTACTCGTTCCAGCGGGACACAGATACGCAGTATTTT. This codes for CASSYSFQRDTDTQYF.

V and J are TRBV4-3 and TRBJ2-1, with 8 bases lining up with TRBD2. With V trimmed by 1 base and J by 7 bases, 6 bases remained unmatched. This CDR3 contains 15 residues. CDR1 and CDR2 (germline): LGHNA, YSLEER. The chain's CDR3 is CASSQVITGGNEQFF. The CDR3 DNA is TGCGCCAGCAGCCAAGTTATAACGGGAGGGAATGAGCAGTTCTTC.

The chain recombines TRBV28 with TRBJ2-5; perhaps TRBD1 as D (6 bases). This CDR3 has 15 residues. From germline, CDR1 is MDHEN and CDR2 SYDVKM. V dropped 3 bases and J dropped 3 bases, with 14 bases sitting between them. This CDR3 reads CASSFPRTEEETQYF. The CDR3 nucleotides read TGTGCCAGCAGTTTTCCCAGGACAGAGGAAGAGACCCAGTACTTC. The full variable domain, completed using reference TRBV28 and TRBJ2-5, is DVKVTQSSRYLVKRTGEKVFLECVQDMDHENMFWYRQDPGLGLRLIYFSYDVKMKEKGDIPEGYSVSREKKERFSLILESASTNQTSMYLCASSFPRTEEETQYFGPGTRLLVL.

This clonotype was observed at least ten times. V usage is TRBV3-1 and J usage is TRBJ2-5, with D possibly matching TRBD2 (5 bases). Between the trimmed V and J ends, which lost 4 bases and 4 bases, there was a span of 19 bases. This CDR3 is built from 16 residues. Germline V gene sequence: CDR1 LGHDT, CDR2 YNNKEL (reference sequence). The CDR3 here is CASSLLDLIGIETQYF. Written as DNA, the CDR3 is TGTGCCAGCAGCCTATTAGATCTAATCGGGATAGAGACCCAGTACTTC.

The CDR3: CASSPRRATDEQFF. For the CDR3, the DNA is TGTGCCAGCAGCCCGCGGAGGGCCACGGATGAGCAGTTCTTC. J is TRBJ2-1 and V is TRBV7-9; D perhaps matches TRBD2 (6 bases). The ends were cut back, 5 bases at V and 8 bases at J, with 16 bases in the middle. This CDR3 is built from 14 residues. The germline V gene encodes CDR1 SEHNR and CDR2 FQNEAQ (reference sequence).

The CDR3 protein is CASRATGEAFF. In DNA, the CDR3 is TGTGCCAGCAGAGCTACAGGGGAAGCTTTCTTT. The gene calls are TRBV27 and TRBJ1-1; the D gene is possibly TRBD1 (6 bases). Germline V gene sequence: CDR1 MNHEY, CDR2 SMNVEV (reference sequence). With 6 bases removed from V and 8 bases from J, the gap between germline ends came to 10 bases. The length of the CDR3 is 11 residues.

The table lists this clonotype with many counts. The V call is TRBV7-2, the J call TRBJ2-7; D unclear. Germline loops: CDR1 SGHTA, CDR2 FQGNSA. CDR3 length: 13 residues. With 3 bases removed from V and 6 bases from J, the gap between germline ends came to 12 bases. The CDR3 DNA follows: TGTGCCAGCAGCTTCGCTACCAGCCGCGAGCAGTACTTC. It specifies CASSFATSREQYF.

This clonotype was recorded many times. V and J are TRBV6-6 and TRBJ1-2; D call uncertain. The V end lost 2 bases, the J end lost 4 bases, and 26 bases lay between the germline ends. Germline-derived CDR1 and CDR2 are MNHNY and SVGAGI (reference sequence). This CDR3 region has 19 residues. CDR3 in amino acids: CASSYQIRFSGAGSYGYTF. CDR3 nucleotide sequence: TGTGCCAGCAGTTACCAGATTAGATTTTCGGGAGCCGGGAGCTATGGCTACACCTTC.

J is TRBJ2-6 and V is TRBV30, with D possibly TRBD2 on 5 matching bases. Looked up from germline, CDR1 is GTSNPN and CDR2 is SVGIG (reference sequence). This CDR3 contains 14 residues. V lost 0 bases, J lost 11 bases, and 14 bases lay in between. CDR3 in DNA: TGTGCCTGGAGTGTCGGCAGCGGTGGTTACGTCCTGACTTTC. Translating gives CAWSVGSGGYVLTF. Based on the CDR3 plus reference TRBV30 and TRBJ2-6, the full variable domain is SQTIHQWPATLVQPVGSPLSLECTVEGTSNPNLYWYRQAAGRGLQLLFYSVGIGQISSEVPQNLSASRPQDRQFILSSKKLLLSDSGFYLCAWSVGSGGYVLTFGAGSRLTVL.

V gene TRBV7-6 combines with J gene TRBJ2-3; 9 bases match TRBD2. Germline lookup yields CDR1 SGHVS and CDR2 FNYEAQ. The CDR3 is 15 amino acids. Unmatched junction bases numbered 8, after V lost 6 bases and J lost 4 bases. DNA for the CDR3: TGTGCCAGCAGTTCAGCGGGGGGAGGGCCAGATACGCAGTATTTT. It codes for CASSSAGGGPDTQYF.

This clonotype was seen ten or more times. J is TRBJ2-5 and V is TRBV5-5; weak D call: TRBD1 (6 bases). CDR3 length: 16 amino acids. Germline V lookup: CDR1 SGHKS, CDR2 YYEKEE (reference sequence). The V gene lost 4 bases and the J gene lost 0 bases, with 16 bases spanning the gap. DNA for the CDR3: TGTGCCAGCAGCCTACATGACAGGAACTACCAAGAGACCCAGTACTTC. Protein: CASSLHDRNYQETQYF.

The rearrangement uses TRBV5-1 and TRBJ2-1; 7 bases align to TRBD2. The V segment lost 3 bases and the J segment 3 bases; nucleotides outside the gene matches: 6. Germline CDR1 reads SGHRS; CDR2 reads YFSETQ. This CDR3 comprises 15 residues. The DNA for the CDR3 is TGCGCCAGCAGCTCTTTGCGGGAGAACTACAATGAGCAGTTCTTC. This translates into CASSSLRENYNEQFF.

This clonotype was counted only a few times. V gene TRBV10-3 combines with J gene TRBJ2-7; TRBD2 matches 11 bases. V lost 5 bases and J lost 1; bases outside the gene matches: 10. Germline V gene sequence: CDR1 ENHRY, CDR2 SYGVKD. The CDR3 is made up of 17 amino acids. DNA of the CDR3: TGTGCCATCAGTCCCACATCTAGCGGGAGGTTATCCTACGAGCAGTACTTC. This translates into CAISPTSSGRLSYEQYF.

The V and J genes are TRBV6-2 or TRBV6-3 and TRBJ2-2, with D possibly matching TRBD2 (6 bases). Germline loops: CDR1 MNHEY, CDR2 SVGEGT. Trimming removed 6 bases from V and 2 bases from J, with 19 bases in between. This CDR3 region has 17 residues. The CDR3 DNA reads as TGTGCCAGCAGCTTGGGTGGCGGGAACGTTAACACCGGGGAGCTGTTTTTT. Translated: CASSLGGGNVNTGELFF.

The sample holds many counts of this clonotype. The chain has TRBV2 and TRBJ2-7, with a weak D call TRBD2 (6 bases). From germline, CDR1 is SNHLY and CDR2 FYNNEI. Trimming shortened V by 5 bases and J by 2 bases, and 19 bases separated the two germline ends. CDR3 length: 16 amino acids. The CDR3 bases are TGTGCCAGCAGTCGTCGGGACTTCCGTAAGCCCTACGAGCAGTACTTC. It encodes CASSRRDFRKPYEQYF.

The rearrangement joins TRBV3-1 to TRBJ2-5; TRBD2 aligns across 7 bases. Germline loops: CDR1 LGHDT, CDR2 YNNKEL (reference sequence). Germline trimming cut 4 bases from V and 7 bases from J; bases unmatched to any gene: 9. The CDR3 has 14 residues. The CDR3 here is CASSLPREDGTQYF. CDR3 nucleotides: TGTGCCAGCAGCCTACCCCGGGAGGACGGGACCCAGTACTTC.